Below, one TCR beta chain is given with its context. Its antigen is as yet unknown. Losses at the gene ends were 4 bases for V and 4 bases for J; bases not matched to a gene: 2. The CDR3 is 14 residues long. Germline CDR1 and CDR2: SGHTA and FQGNSA. Sequencing involved patients with CD8+CD57+ cell expansion previously shown by flow cytometry. Blood samples were obtained from patients who had received no prior therapy. The entry originates in a study of CD8+CD57+ T cells in acquired aplastic anemia. Study context: Each DNA sample taken from sorted CD4+ and CD8+ cells came to about 3 ug on average.

Using genomic DNA as the template, TCR beta VDJ and CDR3 profiling was carried out. MiXCR, run by TCRdb on the reads, gives a single entry per CDR3 protein. The data contain about 250,000 distinct CDR3 sequences, approximately 45% of them seen just once; the ten biggest clones take up 6.5% to 8%. Broader study findings: CD8+ Simpson's diversity did not differ significantly between patients and controls. About 27 CD8+ CDR3 sequences were shared between patients and controls.

This sequence was found in a human donor with aplastic anemia. The sample was sorted CD4+, CD8+, or CD8+CD57+ T cells (not recorded which) from PBMCs. The gene calls are TRBV7-2 and TRBJ2-5, with 11 positions matching TRBD2. The CDR3 spells CASSYLAGGETQYF. The CDR3 DNA is TGTGCCAGCAGCTACCTAGCGGGAGGAGAGACCCAGTACTTC.